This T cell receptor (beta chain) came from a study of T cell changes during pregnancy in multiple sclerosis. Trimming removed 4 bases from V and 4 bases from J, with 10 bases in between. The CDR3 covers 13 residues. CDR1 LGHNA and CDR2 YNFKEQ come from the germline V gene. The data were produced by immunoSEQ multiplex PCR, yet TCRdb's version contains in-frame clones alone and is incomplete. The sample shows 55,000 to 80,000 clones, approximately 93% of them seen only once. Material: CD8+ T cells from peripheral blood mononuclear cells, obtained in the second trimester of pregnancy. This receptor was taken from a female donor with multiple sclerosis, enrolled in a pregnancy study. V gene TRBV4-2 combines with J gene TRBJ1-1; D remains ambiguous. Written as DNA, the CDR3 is TGTGCCAGCAGCCTCGGATCGGGCACTGAAGCTTTCTTT. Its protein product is CASSLGSGTEAFF.